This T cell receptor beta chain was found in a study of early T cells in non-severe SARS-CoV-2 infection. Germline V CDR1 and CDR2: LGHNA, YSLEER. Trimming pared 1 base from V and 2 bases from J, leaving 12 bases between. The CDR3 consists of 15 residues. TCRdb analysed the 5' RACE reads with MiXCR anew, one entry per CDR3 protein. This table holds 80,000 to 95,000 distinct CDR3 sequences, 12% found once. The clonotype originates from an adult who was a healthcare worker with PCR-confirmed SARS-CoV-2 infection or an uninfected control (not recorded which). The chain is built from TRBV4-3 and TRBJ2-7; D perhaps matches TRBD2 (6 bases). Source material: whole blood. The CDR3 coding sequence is TGCGCCAGCAGCCAAGTAAGGACGGGGGCCTACGAGCAGTACTTC. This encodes CASSQVRTGAYEQYF.